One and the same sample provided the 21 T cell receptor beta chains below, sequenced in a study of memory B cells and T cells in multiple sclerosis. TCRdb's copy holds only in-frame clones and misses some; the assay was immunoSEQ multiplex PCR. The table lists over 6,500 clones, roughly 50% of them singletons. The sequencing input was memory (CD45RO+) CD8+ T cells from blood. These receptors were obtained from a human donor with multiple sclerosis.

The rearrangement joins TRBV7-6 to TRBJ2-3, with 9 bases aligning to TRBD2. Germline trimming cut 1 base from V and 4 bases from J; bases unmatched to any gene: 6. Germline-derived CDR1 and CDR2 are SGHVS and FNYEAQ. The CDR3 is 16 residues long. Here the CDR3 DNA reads TGTGCCAGCAGCTTAGTCGCGGGGGGGAGCGCAGATACGCAGTATTTT. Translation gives CASSLVAGGSADTQYF.

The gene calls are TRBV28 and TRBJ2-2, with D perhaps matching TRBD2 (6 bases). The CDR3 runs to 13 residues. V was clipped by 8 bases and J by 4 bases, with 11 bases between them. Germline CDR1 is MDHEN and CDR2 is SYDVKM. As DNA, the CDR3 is TGTGCCAGCCGCGGACTACCCACCGGGGAGCTGTTTTTT. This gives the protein CASRGLPTGELFF.

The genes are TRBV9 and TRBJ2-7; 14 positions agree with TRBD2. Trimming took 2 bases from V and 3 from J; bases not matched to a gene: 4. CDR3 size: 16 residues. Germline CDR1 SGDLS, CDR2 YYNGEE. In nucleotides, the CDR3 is TGTGCCAGCAGCGTGGGACTAGCGGGAGCCCACTACGAGCAGTACTTC. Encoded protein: CASSVGLAGAHYEQYF. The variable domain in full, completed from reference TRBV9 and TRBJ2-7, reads DSGVTQTPKHLITATGQRVTLRCSPRSGDLSVYWYQQSLDQGLQFLIQYYNGEERAKGNILERFSAQQFPDLHSELNLSSLELGDSALYFCASSVGLAGAHYEQYFGPGTRLTVT.

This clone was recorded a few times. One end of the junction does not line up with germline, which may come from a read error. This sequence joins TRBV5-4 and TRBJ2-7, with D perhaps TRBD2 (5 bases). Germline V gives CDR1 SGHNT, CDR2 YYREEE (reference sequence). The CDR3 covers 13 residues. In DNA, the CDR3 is TGTGCCAGCAGCCGAGAGGGCTCCGACGAGCAGTACTTC. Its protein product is CASSREGSDEQYF.

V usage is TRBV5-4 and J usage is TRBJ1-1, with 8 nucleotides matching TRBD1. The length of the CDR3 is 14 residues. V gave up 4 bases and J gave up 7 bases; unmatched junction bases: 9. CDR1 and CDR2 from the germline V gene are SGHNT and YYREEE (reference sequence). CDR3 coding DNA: TGTGCCAGCAGCAAGGACAGGGCCCCACTTGAAGCTTTCTTT. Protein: CASSKDRAPLEAFF.

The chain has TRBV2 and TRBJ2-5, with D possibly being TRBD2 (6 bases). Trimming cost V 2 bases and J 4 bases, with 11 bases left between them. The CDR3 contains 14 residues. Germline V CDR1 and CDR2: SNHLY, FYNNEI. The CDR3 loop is CASSETSSPETQYF. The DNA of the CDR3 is TGTGCCAGCAGTGAAACTAGCTCCCCAGAGACCCAGTACTTC.

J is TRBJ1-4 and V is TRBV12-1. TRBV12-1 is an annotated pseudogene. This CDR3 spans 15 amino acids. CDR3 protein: CASSATGRGGEKLFF. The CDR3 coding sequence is TGTGCCAGCAGCGCCACAGGGAGGGGGGGGGAAAAACTGTTTTTT.

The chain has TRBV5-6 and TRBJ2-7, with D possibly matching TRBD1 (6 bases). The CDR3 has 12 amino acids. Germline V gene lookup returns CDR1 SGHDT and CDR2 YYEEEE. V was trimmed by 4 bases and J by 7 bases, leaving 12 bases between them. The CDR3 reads CASSIQGREQYF. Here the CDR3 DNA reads TGTGCCAGCAGCATACAGGGCAGGGAGCAGTACTTC.

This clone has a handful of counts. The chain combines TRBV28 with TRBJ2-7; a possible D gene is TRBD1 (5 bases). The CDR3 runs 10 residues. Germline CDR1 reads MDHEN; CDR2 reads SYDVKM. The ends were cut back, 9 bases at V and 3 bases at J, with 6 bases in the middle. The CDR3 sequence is CARGDYEQYF. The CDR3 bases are TGTGCCAGAGGGGACTACGAGCAGTACTTC.

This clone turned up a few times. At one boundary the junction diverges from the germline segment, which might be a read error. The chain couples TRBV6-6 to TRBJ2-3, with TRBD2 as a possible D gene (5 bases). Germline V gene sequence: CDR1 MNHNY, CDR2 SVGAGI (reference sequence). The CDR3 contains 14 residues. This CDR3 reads CASAVLEGTDAQYF. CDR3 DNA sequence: TGTGCCAGTGCGGTCCTTGAGGGCACAGATGCGCAGTATTTT.

In DNA, the CDR3 is TGTGCCAGCAGTTTGGTCAGAGAAGCTTTCTTT. This translates into CASSLVREAFF. The chain links TRBV28 to TRBJ1-1; the D is unclear. This CDR3 region has 11 residues. Trimming shortened V by 3 bases and J by 8 bases, and 7 bases separated the two germline ends. Germline CDR1 is MDHEN and CDR2 is SYDVKM.

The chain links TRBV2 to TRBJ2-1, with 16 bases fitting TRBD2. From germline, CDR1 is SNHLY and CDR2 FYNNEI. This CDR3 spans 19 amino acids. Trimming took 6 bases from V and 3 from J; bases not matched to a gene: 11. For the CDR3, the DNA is TGTGCCAGCAGGCCTAACCCCGGGACTAGCGGGAGGGGCTACAATGAGCAGTTCTTC. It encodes CASRPNPGTSGRGYNEQFF.

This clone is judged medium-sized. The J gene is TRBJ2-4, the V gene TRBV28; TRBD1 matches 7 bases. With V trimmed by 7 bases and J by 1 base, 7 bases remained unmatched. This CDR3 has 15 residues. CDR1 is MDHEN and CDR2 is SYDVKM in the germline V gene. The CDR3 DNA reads TGTGCCAGCAACCCGGAGGACAGGGCCAAAAACATTCAGTACTTC. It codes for CASNPEDRAKNIQYF.

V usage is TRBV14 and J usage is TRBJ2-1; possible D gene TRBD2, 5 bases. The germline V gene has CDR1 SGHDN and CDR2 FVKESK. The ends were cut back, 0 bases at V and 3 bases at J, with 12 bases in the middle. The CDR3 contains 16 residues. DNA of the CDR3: TGTGCCAGCAGCCAAGATGGGCTAGCTCACTACAATGAGCAGTTCTTC. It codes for CASSQDGLAHYNEQFF.

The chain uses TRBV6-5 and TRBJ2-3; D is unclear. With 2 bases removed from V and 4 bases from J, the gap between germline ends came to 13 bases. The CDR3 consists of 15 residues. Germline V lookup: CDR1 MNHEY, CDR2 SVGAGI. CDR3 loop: CASSYATEISDTQYF. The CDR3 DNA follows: TGTGCCAGCAGTTACGCCACGGAGATCTCAGATACGCAGTATTTT.

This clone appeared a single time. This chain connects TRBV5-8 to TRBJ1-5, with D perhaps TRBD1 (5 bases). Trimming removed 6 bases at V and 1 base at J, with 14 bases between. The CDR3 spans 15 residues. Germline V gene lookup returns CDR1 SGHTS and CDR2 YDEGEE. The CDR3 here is CASNMGGVSNQPQHF. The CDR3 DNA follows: TGTGCCAGCAACATGGGGGGGGTGAGCAATCAGCCCCAGCATTTT.

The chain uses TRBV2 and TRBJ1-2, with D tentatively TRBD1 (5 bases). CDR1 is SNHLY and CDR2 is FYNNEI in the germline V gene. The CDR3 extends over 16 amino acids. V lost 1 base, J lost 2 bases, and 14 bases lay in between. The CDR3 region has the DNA TGTGCCAGCAGTGAAGTCAGGGCCGGGGGAAACTATGGCTACACCTTC. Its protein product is CASSEVRAGGNYGYTF.

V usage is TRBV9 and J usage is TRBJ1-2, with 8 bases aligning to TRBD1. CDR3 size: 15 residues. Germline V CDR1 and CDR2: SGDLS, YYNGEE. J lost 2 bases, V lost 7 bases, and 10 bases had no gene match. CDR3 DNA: TGTGCCAGCGGACAGGGTGTAAGGGTGAACTATGGCTACACCTTC. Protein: CASGQGVRVNYGYTF.

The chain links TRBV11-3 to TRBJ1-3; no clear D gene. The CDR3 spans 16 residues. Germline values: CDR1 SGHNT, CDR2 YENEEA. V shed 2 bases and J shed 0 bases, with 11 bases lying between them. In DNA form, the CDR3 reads TGTGCCAGCAGCTTAACACCGAAAACCTCTGGAAACACCATATATTTT. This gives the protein CASSLTPKTSGNTIYF.

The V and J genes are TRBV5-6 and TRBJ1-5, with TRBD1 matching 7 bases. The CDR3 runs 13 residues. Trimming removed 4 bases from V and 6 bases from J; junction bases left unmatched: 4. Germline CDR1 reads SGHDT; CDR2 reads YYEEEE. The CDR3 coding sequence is TGTGCCAGCAGCGGAACAGGGGCTCAGCCCCAGCATTTT. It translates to CASSGTGAQPQHF.

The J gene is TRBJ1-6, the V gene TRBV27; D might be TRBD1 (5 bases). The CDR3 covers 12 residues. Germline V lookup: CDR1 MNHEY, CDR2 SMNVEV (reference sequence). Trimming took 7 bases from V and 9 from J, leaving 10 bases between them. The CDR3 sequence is CASKEGFSPLHF. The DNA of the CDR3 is TGTGCCAGCAAGGAGGGGTTTTCACCCCTCCACTTT.